Detailed here is one T cell receptor (beta chain). Only in-frame clones appear in the TCRdb table, and some are missing; sequencing was by immunoSEQ multiplex PCR. The repertoire holds roughly 67,000 clones, about nine tenths seen once, with roughly 1.4% in the top ten. The data stem from a study of T cell changes during pregnancy in multiple sclerosis. Germline CDR1 MGHRA, CDR2 YSYEKL. This CDR3 is built from 15 residues. Trimming stripped 0 bases from V and 1 base from J, with 7 bases between. The receptor comes from a female donor with multiple sclerosis, enrolled in a pregnancy study. The chain joins TRBV4-1 to TRBJ1-5, with D unclear. The sample here was peripheral blood, taken in the second trimester of pregnancy. DNA for the CDR3: TGCGCCAGCAGCCAAGATTCGGGGAGCAATCAGCCCCAGCATTTT. This translates into CASSQDSGSNQPQHF.